This paragraph reports one TCR beta chain. The libraries were made with immunoSEQ v3. Clones were read by immunoSEQ multiplex PCR, and TCRdb kept only the in-frame ones, dropping some. The sample includes under 65,000 clones, over 75% of them seen just once. The data were taken from a study of TIL therapy for anti-PD-1-resistant metastatic lung cancer. Time point given: pre-treatment sample, taken before nivolumab and TIL therapy. V shed 3 bases and J shed 4 bases, with 16 bases lying between them. CDR1 is MDHEN, CDR2 SYDVKM, per germline. This CDR3 has 16 amino acids. Here the sequenced sample was blood, taken at baseline. This sequence was found in a person aged 25 to 80 with non-small cell lung cancer. This chain connects TRBV28 to TRBJ2-1; D might be TRBD2 (5 bases). In DNA, the CDR3 is TGTGCCAGCAGTTTCCGCATTAGCGCACAATACAATGAGCAGTTCTTC. It specifies CASSFRISAQYNEQFF.